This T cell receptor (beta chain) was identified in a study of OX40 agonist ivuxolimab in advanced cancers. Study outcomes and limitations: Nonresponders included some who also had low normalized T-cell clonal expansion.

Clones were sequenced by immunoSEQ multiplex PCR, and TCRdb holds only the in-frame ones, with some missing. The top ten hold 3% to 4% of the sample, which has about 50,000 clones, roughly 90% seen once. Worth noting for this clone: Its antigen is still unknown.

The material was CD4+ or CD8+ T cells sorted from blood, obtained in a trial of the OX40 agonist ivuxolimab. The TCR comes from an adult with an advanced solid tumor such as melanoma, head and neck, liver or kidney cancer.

The CDR3 spells CASSLSGEQETQYF. CDR3 coding DNA: TGTGCCAGCAGTTTATCTGGTGAGCAAGAGACCCAGTACTTC. The chain carries TRBV27 and TRBJ2-5; D call uncertain. CDR1 is MNHEY, CDR2 SMNVEV, per germline (reference sequence). Trimming removed 0 bases from V and 2 bases from J, with 7 bases in between. The length of the CDR3 is 14 residues.